These 2 T cell receptor beta chains were all obtained from the same sample, sequenced in a study of CD8+CD57+ T cells in acquired aplastic anemia. It was genomic DNA that served as the template for profiling TCR beta VDJ and CDR3. MiXCR was run by TCRdb on the reads, yielding one entry per CDR3 protein. This sample has about 210,000 distinct CDR3 sequences; around 63% occur once, and the top ten carry less than 30%. Sequencing was performed on sorted CD4+, CD8+, or CD8+CD57+ T cells (not recorded which) from PBMCs. Every receptor here comes from a human donor in good health.

There are many counts of this clonotype. This chain joins TRBV15 and TRBJ1-5, with 10 bases matching TRBD1. Germline CDR1 reads LNHNV; CDR2 reads YYDKDF (reference sequence). V was clipped by 5 bases and J by 6 bases; unmatched bases: 7. The CDR3 extends over 15 amino acids. CDR3: CATSETGTGAQPQHF. CDR3 DNA sequence: TGTGCCACCAGCGAAACCGGGACAGGGGCTCAGCCCCAGCATTTT. The whole variable domain, remainder taken from reference TRBV15 and TRBJ1-5, is DAMVIQNPRYQVTQFGKPVTLSCSQTLNHNVMYWYQQKSSQAPKLLFHYYDKDFNNEADTPDNFQSRRPNTSFCFLDIRSPGLGDTAMYLCATSETGTGAQPQHFGDGTRLSIL.

J is TRBJ1-4 and V is TRBV20-1; possible D gene TRBD1, 5 bases. There are 13 residues in the CDR3. Per the germline V gene, CDR1 is DFQATT and CDR2 is SNEGSKA (reference sequence). Trimming cost V 0 bases and J 7 bases, with 9 bases left between them. CDR3 DNA sequence: TGCAGTGCTAGAGATGGGGCAACTGAAAAACTGTTTTTT. Its translation: CSARDGATEKLFF.